What follows describes a single T cell receptor beta chain. The CDR3 is 17 residues long. The ends lost 5 bases at V and 6 bases at J; junction bases unmatched: 11. The germline V gene encodes CDR1 SEHNR and CDR2 FQNEAQ (reference sequence). Using immunoSEQ multiplex PCR, the repertoire was profiled, and TCRdb retains in-frame clones only, with some absent. The sample has some 1 million clones, about 75% seen once; the top ten hold approximately 1.5%. This sample stems from a study of shared clonotypes between healthy human individuals. The sample taken for sequencing was memory CD4+ T cells sorted from blood. Subset defined: CD45RA-negative fraction. V is TRBV7-9 and J is TRBJ2-1; 12 nucleotides align to TRBD2. The receptor comes from a man between 18 and 29 years old in good health. CDR3 protein: CASSPRLAGEIRNEQFF. CDR3 coding DNA: TGTGCCAGCAGCCCTCGACTAGCGGGAGAGATTCGCAATGAGCAGTTCTTC.